Sequencing of this TCR beta chain was carried out in a study of blood T cell repertoires in COVID-19. Produced via immunoSEQ multiplex PCR; TCRdb's table is partial and in-frame only. Of around 200,000 clones in the sample, approximately 84% were seen once. Germline V gives CDR1 MDHEN, CDR2 SYDVKM. This CDR3 comprises 15 residues. The J segment lost 7 bases and the V segment lost 2 bases, leaving 9 bases of the junction unmatched. V usage is TRBV28 and J usage is TRBJ1-2, with 8 bases aligning to TRBD1. The sample comprised PBMCs or T cells enriched from blood (not recorded which). The clonotype originates from a woman under 40 who had recovered from COVID-19. CDR3 sequence (DNA): TGTGCCAGCAGTTTACCCCGAACAGGGGGAGGTGGCTACACCTTC. Translation gives CASSLPRTGGGGYTF.